This TCR beta chain was profiled in a study of Graves' ophthalmopathy and Graves' hyperthyroidism. Study-level background: Peripheral blood (taken before any treatment) was collected at initial diagnosis.

Amplified TCR beta CDR3 regions were obtained using RNA transcripts as template. HTBI primers primed a first-round RT-PCR, and a second-round multiplex PCR followed. From the multiplex PCR reads, TCRdb called clonotypes with MiXCR, one entry per CDR3 protein. Of about 380,000 distinct CDR3 sequences listed, approximately 15% are singletons. Per the germline V gene, CDR1 is SGHRS and CDR2 is YFSETQ. Trimming took 4 bases from V and 0 from J; bases not matched to a gene: 4. This CDR3 is built from 15 residues. Study conclusions and caveats: Most thyroid clonotypes expanded beyond 0.001 frequency were also found in blood.

Enrolled hyperthyroidism patients had a new diagnosis, a duration under 2 months, and an age of 18 to 65. A roughly 9.1 ml volume of fresh peripheral blood provided the PBMCs. The sample holds many counts of this clonotype. Its target is not known. The chain combines TRBV5-1 with TRBJ1-1; 9 bases align to TRBD1. This TCR derives from a woman aged 18 to 35 with stable Graves' hyperthyroidism. The sample consisted of peripheral blood. CDR3 DNA sequence: TGCGCCAGCAGCCAGACAGGGGGTCTGAACACTGAAGCTTTCTTT. This encodes CASSQTGGLNTEAFF.